The source of this T cell receptor (beta chain) is a study of shared clonotypes between healthy human individuals (TCRdb year 2020). At the level of the whole study: The cohort included three men and a couple of women between 18 and 49 years of age. The study deeply sequenced blood TCR repertoires of five healthy adults to estimate repertoire size and the extent of clonotype sharing between individuals. For each donor, CD4 naive and CD4 memory were each run on three plates, CD8 naive on two plates, and CD8 memory on one plate. Different laboratories and diverse techniques were used to prepare libraries and sequence TCR repertoires, to increase sequencing depth and limit assay-specific biases. Per donor, leukapheresis produced somewhere between about 0.94 and 10 billion PBMCs. Study-wide conclusions, independent of this receptor: Because the study included only a small number of donors, the genetic and exposure-history diversity represented was limited. Naive subsets generally had larger estimated clonotype richness than memory subsets. Clonotypes shared by all four sorted-subset donors showed higher generation probabilities than non-shared clonotypes. Across a handful of donors, approximately 4.6% of naive CD4, approximately 3.6% of naive CD8, 2.3% of memory CD4, and 0.3% to 0.45% of memory CD8 clonotypes were shared. Rarefaction of sorted-subset datasets indicated incomplete sequencing despite the large sequencing depth. Pairwise subsampling indicated that sequencing depth was expected to affect the degree of clonotype sharing among donors. Only blood was sampled, and tissue TCR repertoires likely differ from those in blood.

Using the deep immunoSEQ assay, multiplex PCR amplified TCR CDR3 regions from genomic DNA. Extracted genomic DNA from each cell subset was spread evenly across all wells of several immunoSEQ 96-well plates, with each plate serving as a replicate. Each replicate PCR for sorted subsets received around 0.2 ug genomic DNA, equal to about 30,000 T cell genomes. Purified libraries were quantified with a Qubit 3.0 fluorometer, sized on a Bioanalyzer 2100, and re-quantified with the KAPA Library Quantification kit. A separate single-read 150-cycle Illumina NextSeq 550 flow cell was used to sequence each immunoSEQ 96-well plate. Per the authors' processing: Because the immunoSEQ output included only junctional sequences and no quality scores, the filtering could not be the same as the filtering used for full-length reads. Sequences were annotated with PyIR, a Python wrapper for IgBLAST v1.9, using IMGT germline references to assign V/J genes and CDR3. Reads with weak V/J assignments (E-value above 1e-6), missing CDR3, stop codons, out-of-frame junctions, or ambiguous translated residues were removed. V3J clonotypes were defined as sequences sharing an identical inferred V gene, J gene, and CDR3 amino acid sequence. Percentage overlap between repertoires was calculated by dividing the number of shared unique clonotypes by the size of the smaller repertoire. Repertoire richness was assessed with RTK rarefaction, the Chao1 estimator, and Recon v2.1 estimates of unobserved clonotypes. OLGA was used to compute generation probabilities for all TCRbeta clonotypes that the gDNA method yielded from several donors. Drawn from immuneACCESS, this table holds only the in-frame rearrangements with V and J called that TCRdb kept. Clones are partly lost; checked studies trace under half to an unresolved V gene and leave the rest unexplained. D and trimming come from the DNA, and the V and J calls and clone size come from that table. The sample yields 2,500,000 or so clones; 93% were counted once. The ten largest clones add up to 0.36% of the sample.

Donors were healthy HIV-negative adults with no recently reported acute infections or vaccinations. Only Caucasian adults living in Nashville, Tennessee, USA were represented among the donors. Magnetic negative selection was used to enrich CD4+ T cells, after which naive cells were positively selected on CD45RA and the negative fraction became the memory subset. Blood was collected by leukapheresis, and PBMCs were isolated by Ficoll-Histopaque density gradient centrifugation and then cryopreserved in liquid nitrogen vapor phase. Purity and quantity of every magnetically sorted T cell population were checked by analytical flow cytometry. Each sorted fraction had its genomic DNA isolated and then quantified by UV absorbance on a Nanodrop 2000c. Counted from cysteine to phenylalanine, this CDR3 has 14 amino acids. The CDR3 DNA has 42 bases and is translated from base 1. V is shortened by 1 base, J by 7 bases, and the region joining them spans 10 bases. CDR1 KGHSH and CDR2 LQKENI are derived from the germline V gene.

Comment on this clone: Its target antigen remains unknown. Base quality data are lacking; no much larger clone is found one base away.

The clonotype comes from a man between 18 and 29 years old in good health. Some clones in this sample may be carry-over from other donors' samples. The chain links TRBV18 with TRBJ1-4, with no reliable assignment of the D segment. The sample comprised naive CD4+ T cells from PBMCs. The cell subset or site label here, explained by the study, means: CD45RA+ positively selected. CDR3 loop: CASSPRGDGEKLFF. The DNA is as follows: TGTGCCAGCTCACCACGGGGAGACGGTGAAAAACTGTTTTTT.